This T cell receptor beta chain is drawn from a study of Graves' ophthalmopathy and Graves' hyperthyroidism. Study-level results: Blood also contained most of the expanded thyroid clonotypes above 0.001 frequency.

Germline values: CDR1 SGHTA, CDR2 FQGNSA. V was clipped by 0 bases and J by 5 bases, with 14 bases between them. The CDR3 has 15 amino acids. Ten or more counts support this clonotype. Its antigen is not known. Amplified TCR beta CDR3 regions were obtained using RNA transcripts as template. A first-round RT-PCR used HTBI primers, followed by a second-round multiplex PCR. TCRdb recomputed calls from the multiplex PCR reads with MiXCR, one row per CDR3 protein. In the table there are 45,000 to 60,000 distinct CDR3 sequences, roughly 46% of which are singletons. The V gene is TRBV7-2, the J gene TRBJ2-7; a weak D match, TRBD2 (5 bases). Sequencing was done on a sample of peripheral blood. This receptor was identified in an adult woman with Graves' ophthalmopathy. The CDR3 nucleotides are TGTGCCAGCAGCTTAGCCCGACTATCAACTAACGAGCAGTACTTC. Translating it yields CASSLARLSTNEQYF.